The clone carrying this T cell receptor beta chain was recorded at least ten times. Its antigen is not identified. The time point here: longitudinal time-point 2. The study built unsorted libraries from 2 million PBMCs kept at -80 C. The data were obtained in a study of neurological immune-mediated disorders. The CDR3 loop spans 13 amino acids. In germline, CDR1 is MGHDK, CDR2 SYGVNS. V dropped 3 bases and J dropped 5; count of bases not matched to a gene: 1. Findings and limits, study-wide: HTLV-1-associated myelopathy displayed the greatest TCR clonal expansion, and multiple sclerosis exhibited the smallest, lower than that of healthy controls.

It was by 5'RACE with 10-nucleotide random UMIs that the cDNA was made. TCRdb analysed the 5' RACE reads with MiXCR anew, one entry per CDR3 protein. The top ten clones hold under 15% of a sample with roughly 60,000 distinct CDR3 sequences, around 9.7% of them seen once. Sequencing input: PBMCs. The V gene is TRBV25-1, the J gene TRBJ1-5, with TRBD1 matching 7 bases. This TCR came from a man aged 25 to 45 in good health. The CDR3 region has the DNA TGTGCCAGCAGTGACAGGGGGTATCAGCCCCAGCATTTT. It specifies CASSDRGYQPQHF.